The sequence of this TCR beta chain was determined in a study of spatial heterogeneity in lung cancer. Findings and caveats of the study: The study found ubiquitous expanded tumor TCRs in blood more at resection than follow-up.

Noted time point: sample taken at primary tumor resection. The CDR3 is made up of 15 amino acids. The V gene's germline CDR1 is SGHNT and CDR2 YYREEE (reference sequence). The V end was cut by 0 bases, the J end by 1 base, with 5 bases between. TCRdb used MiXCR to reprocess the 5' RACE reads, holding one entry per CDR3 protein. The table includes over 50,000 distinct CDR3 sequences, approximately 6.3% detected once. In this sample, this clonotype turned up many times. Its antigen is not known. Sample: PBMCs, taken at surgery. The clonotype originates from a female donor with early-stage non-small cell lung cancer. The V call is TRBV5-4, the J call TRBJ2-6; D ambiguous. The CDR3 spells CASSLVGSGANVLTF. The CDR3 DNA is TGTGCCAGCAGCTTGGTGGGTTCTGGGGCCAACGTCCTGACTTTC. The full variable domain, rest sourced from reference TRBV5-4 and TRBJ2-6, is ETGVTQSPTHLIKTRGQQVTLRCSSQSGHNTVSWYQQALGQGPQFIFQYYREEENGRGNFPPRFSGLQFPNYSSELNVNALELDDSALYLCASSLVGSGANVLTFGAGSRLTVL.